This T cell receptor beta chain was recorded in a study of CD8 T cells in ankylosing spondylitis (dated by TCRdb to between 2016 and 2019). A note on the overall study: The study profiled T cell receptor beta repertoires in healthy donors and ankylosing spondylitis patients to find disease-linked TCR variants. In total, the full study cohort was made up of over a hundred healthy donors and approximately 27 ankylosing spondylitis patients. Peripheral blood was sampled, and synovial fluid was also collected from ankylosing spondylitis patients.

The CDR3 goes from the cysteine to the phenylalanine over 13 residues. This entry keeps only the CDR3 DNA: 39 bases, framed from base 1. Sequences LGHDT (CDR1) and YNNKEL (CDR2) are obtained from the germline V gene (reference sequence). V and J lose 4 bases and 8 bases, and a span of 11 bases separates them. Notes on this clonotype: Its antigen specificity is not known. Per-base quality was not reported, and no clone a single base away is much larger than it.

General study outcomes and caveats: Some TCR beta motif variants had previously been reported in synovial fluid and blood of reactive arthritis patients, which suggested common disease-initiation mechanisms. Blood from ankylosing spondylitis patients appeared to be characterized by a TCR beta motif made up of fewer than ten highly homologous amino acid variants. A CD8+ phenotype was shown by the disease-linked clones, which were found at relatively low frequencies in peripheral blood. The disease-linked clones were reported to be significantly enriched in matched synovial fluid samples from ankylosing spondylitis patients.

Sequencer: Illumina HiSeq 2500. Quantitative 5'-RACE with molecular barcodes was used to prepare TCR beta libraries. As for the original processing: Disease-linked TCR variants were identified with a new computational method built on a probabilistic model of VDJ rearrangement. TCRdb trimmed the raw reads at Q25, called clones with MiXCR and kept productive beta chains. Each entry is one CDR3 protein sequence, shown with its most common DNA and genes. The V and J calls here are based on TCRdb, not the publication. The sample table lists 200,000 to 300,000 distinct CDR3 sequences, around 9.2% of them with a count of one. The ten most abundant clones make up under 7.5% of the sample.

The source is a male donor with ankylosing spondylitis or in good health (not recorded which). Sequencing was performed on blood, either unsorted or a sorted T cell fraction (not recorded which). The chain couples TRBV3-1 to TRBJ1-4, with no reliable assignment of the D segment. The CDR3 region reads CASSPRGWEKLFF. The DNA reads as follows: TGTGCCAGCAGCCCCCGCGGGTGGGAAAAACTGTTTTTT.